Listed below are T cell receptor beta chains from one sample, sequenced in a study of cytotoxic CD8 clonotypes in ibrutinib-treated CLL. Clones were sequenced by immunoSEQ multiplex PCR, and TCRdb holds only the in-frame ones, with some missing. The repertoire includes more than 75,000 clones, 77% of them detected once, and roughly 24% sits in the top ten. Specimen: PBMCs, collected after 24 months of ibrutinib treatment. The receptors here all came from a human donor with chronic lymphocytic leukemia. Both conserved end residues are part of each CDR3. The D gene is left open where the match is weak. Not every row has a clone size; where given, it reads once, few, many or a size class.

>NA|TRBD2|TRBJ2-7|TRBV7-9
TGTGCCAGCAGCTTAGGTGGGAGGGACGAGCAGTACTTC
CASSLGGRDEQYF
>NA|NA|TRBJ1-5|TRBV7-2
TGTGCCAGCAGCTTAGATACGTATCAGCCCCAGCATTTT
CASSLDTYQPQHF
>once|NA|TRBJ1-6|TRBV21-1
TGTGCCAGCAGCAAAGCGGGATCCAGGGGATCGGGTTGTAATTCACCCCTCCACTTT
CASSKAGSRGSGCNSPLHF
>once|TRBD2|TRBJ2-3|TRBV27
TGTGCCAGCAGTTTGCAGCGGGAGGGCCATTCAGATACGCAGTATTTT
CASSLQREGHSDTQYF
>NA|NA|TRBJ2-6|TRBV19
TGTGCCAGTAGCTCCTGGGACTGGTACTCTGGGGCCAACGTCCTGACTTTC
CASSSWDWYSGANVLTF
>NA|TRBD1|TRBJ2-6|TRBV23-1
TGCGCCAGAAGGGGGGACAGGGTGGACGGGGCCAACGTCCTGACTTTC
CARRGDRVDGANVLTF
>once|TRBD2|TRBJ2-2|TRBV11-2
TGTGCCAGCAGCTTCCTAGCGGGAGAAGTCGGGGAGCTGTTTTTT
CASSFLAGEVGELFF
>few|TRBD2|TRBJ2-7|TRBV10-3
TGTGCCATCAGTGTGGGACTAGCGCTCTACGAGCAGTACTTC
CAISVGLALYEQYF
>NA|NA|TRBJ2-7|TRBV28
TGTGCCAGCAGGGGGGGAGCGCCTGCCGAGCAGTACTTC
CASRGGAPAEQYF
>few|NA|TRBJ1-5|TRBV28
TGTGCCAGCAGTTATCTGACAGCAGATAGCAATCAGCCCCAGCATTTT
CASSYLTADSNQPQHF
>NA|NA|TRBJ2-3|TRBV18
TGTGCCAGCTCAGCATCCCGGGGAGCCACAGATACGCAGTATTTT
CASSASRGATDTQYF
>NA|TRBD1|TRBJ2-7|TRBV6-1
TGTGCCGGTAAACCCCTGGACAGGGACGAGCAGTACTTC
CAGKPLDRDEQYF
>NA|TRBD1|TRBJ2-4|TRBV27
TGTGCCAGCAGTCCCGACAGGGGCAGAAACATTCAGTACTTC
CASSPDRGRNIQYF
>NA|TRBD1|TRBJ1-5|TRBV28
TGTGCCAGCAGTCCCTCTGGGACAGGGGTTCGCAATCAGCCCCAGCATTTT
CASSPSGTGVRNQPQHF
>NA|NA|TRBJ2-3|TRBV5-1
TGCGCCAGCAGCTTGACAGGGCCTCCCACAGATACGCAGTATTTT
CASSLTGPPTDTQYF
>NA|NA|TRBJ1-1|TRBV27
TGTGCCAGCCCTCAGAGAGGGCCTGAAGCTTTCTTT
CASPQRGPEAFF
>NA|TRBD2|TRBJ2-1|TRBV7-9
TGTGCCAGCAGCTTAGTTAGCGGGAGGGCCACTGAGCAGTTCTTC
CASSLVSGRATEQFF
>NA|NA|TRBJ2-4|TRBV28
TGTGCCAGCAGTTTCCGGGACCCAGCGGCCAAAAACATTCAGTACTTC
CASSFRDPAAKNIQYF
>NA|NA|TRBJ2-1|TRBV7-2
TGTGCCAGCAGCAGGCTCGTGAGCAGCTCCTACAATGAGCAGTTCTTC
CASSRLVSSSYNEQFF
>NA|NA|TRBJ2-5|TRBV18
TGTGCCAGCTCACCTCCCGTCGAAAGGGGGGAGACCCAGTACTTC
CASSPPVERGETQYF
>NA|TRBD1|TRBJ1-2|TRBV7-2
TGTGCCAGCAGCGTGGGACAGAAGAACTATGGCTACACCTTC
CASSVGQKNYGYTF
>few|NA|TRBJ2-1|TRBV21-1
TGTGCCAGCAGCAAAGCGCGTCTAGGGGCAGGCTACAATGAGCAGTTCTTC
CASSKARLGAGYNEQFF
>NA|NA|TRBJ2-5|TRBV27
TGTGCCAGCAGACGTGGTCGGCCCCAAGAGACCCAGTACTTC
CASRRGRPQETQYF
>NA|NA|TRBJ2-5|TRBV4-1
TGCGCCAGCAGCCAACAGGAGACGACTGTTCTTGAGACCCAGTACTTC
CASSQQETTVLETQYF
>NA|NA|TRBJ1-5|TRBV2
TGTGCCAGCAGTGAGAACAGCTTAGGAGGGGGGCCCCAGCATTTT
CASSENSLGGGPQHF
>once|TRBD2|TRBJ2-3|TRBV4-3
TGCGCCAGCAGCCTAGAGGTAGCGGGGGGAAGCACAGATACGCAGTATTTT
CASSLEVAGGSTDTQYF
>NA|TRBD1|TRBJ1-2|TRBV16
TGTGCCAGCAGCCAAGGGATAGGGACAGTCCCAGGCGGCTACACCTTC
CASSQGIGTVPGGYTF
>NA|TRBD1|TRBJ1-6|TRBV5-4
TGTGCCAGCATCCATTTCCGGGACAGGGGGCGGGTCTCCTATAATTCACCCCTCCACTTT
CASIHFRDRGRVSYNSPLHF
>NA|NA|TRBJ2-2|TRBV6-6
TGTGCCAGCATGACGAGGGCCGGGGAGCTGTTTTTT
CASMTRAGELFF
>NA|TRBD1|TRBJ2-5|TRBV11-3
TGTGCCAGCAGTCAAAGACAGGGGGCAGACCAAGAGACCCAGTACTTC
CASSQRQGADQETQYF
>NA|NA|TRBJ2-7|TRBV28
TGTGCCAGCAGTTCGGCTAGCAGATACGAGCAGTACTTC
CASSSASRYEQYF
>NA|TRBD2|TRBJ2-3|TRBV11-2
TGTGCCAGCAGCTTTCGACTAGCACAGCCCACAGATACGCAGTATTTT
CASSFRLAQPTDTQYF
>NA|TRBD1|TRBJ1-4|TRBV14
TGTGCCAGCAGCCAAGCGCTCGAAGACAGGGTAACAACTAATGAAAAACTGTTTTTT
CASSQALEDRVTTNEKLFF
>NA|TRBD1|TRBJ1-4|TRBV27
TGTGCCAGCAGTCGACAGGGGACTAATGAAAAACTGTTTTTT
CASSRQGTNEKLFF
>NA|NA|TRBJ2-1|TRBV18
TGTGCCAGCTCACCATTCGGGGGAGGGGGCGATGAGCAGTTCTTC
CASSPFGGGGDEQFF
>NA|NA|TRBJ1-2|TRBV15
TGTGCCACCAGTGAGCAATACTATGGCTACACCTTC
CATSEQYYGYTF
>NA|NA|TRBJ2-4|TRBV14
TGTGCCAGCAGCCAAGTGTTTACAGGGCCGCAGTACTTC
CASSQVFTGPQYF
>NA|TRBD1|TRBJ2-7|TRBV4-2
TGTGCCAGCAGCCAAGCCGAAGAACAGGGGGCTTTGGGGCAGTACTTC
CASSQAEEQGALGQYF
>NA|NA|TRBJ1-1|TRBV5-1
TGCGCCAGCAGCGCACAGGGTGGAGAAACTGAAGCTTTCTTT
CASSAQGGETEAFF
>NA|NA|TRBJ2-5|TRBV10-3
TGTGCCATCAGGGAAGGGAGAGACCAAGAGACCCAGTACTTC
CAIREGRDQETQYF
>NA|NA|TRBJ2-7|TRBV13
TGTGCCAGCAGCCGAACAGCGTACGAGCAGTACTTC
CASSRTAYEQYF
>NA|NA|TRBJ2-2|TRBV7-9
TGTGCCAGCAGCTTTGACACAGGGTCCGGGGAGCTGTTTTTT
CASSFDTGSGELFF
>NA|TRBD1|TRBJ2-5|TRBV7-2
TGTGCCAGCAGCTTATGGGGACAGGGGAGTTCAGAGACCCAGTACTTC
CASSLWGQGSSETQYF
>NA|NA|TRBJ2-7|TRBV7-9
TGTGCCAGCAGCCTCCGGGACCCCTACGAGCAGTACTTC
CASSLRDPYEQYF
>NA|TRBD2|TRBJ2-1|TRBV19
TGTGCCAGTAGTATTCTAGCGGGAGGTTATGAGCAGTTCTTC
CASSILAGGYEQFF
>NA|NA|TRBJ2-7|TRBV7-3
TGTGCCAGCAGCTTATGGGGGGCCACCGCCGAGCAGTACTTC
CASSLWGATAEQYF
>once|NA|TRBJ2-7|TRBV20-1
TGCAGTGCTAGAGATGTAGACGAGCAGTACTTC
CSARDVDEQYF
>NA|NA|TRBJ2-1|TRBV5-6
TGTGCCAGCAGCGGACTGCGGGCTGAGCAGTTCTTC
CASSGLRAEQFF
>NA|TRBD1|TRBJ1-5|TRBV19
TGTGCCAGTAGTAAACAGGGGGTGTCGCAAGGTCAGCCCCAGCATTTT
CASSKQGVSQGQPQHF
>NA|TRBD2|TRBJ2-3|TRBV6-5
TGTGCCAGCAGCCTTAGCGGGGGAAGCACAGATACGCAGTATTTT
CASSLSGGSTDTQYF
>medium-sized|NA|TRBJ1-5|TRBV2
TGTGCCAGCAGTGAAGGCCAGGTTCTCTTGCCCCAGCATTTT
CASSEGQVLLPQHF
>NA|TRBD2|TRBJ2-7|TRBV6-1
TGTGCCAGCAGTGAGACAGGACTAGCTGTCTCCCCTCACGAGCAGTACTTC
CASSETGLAVSPHEQYF
>few|NA|TRBJ1-2|TRBV6-1
TGTGCCAGCAGTGAAACTGCGGATGGCTACACCTTC
CASSETADGYTF